Below, 20 T cell receptor beta chains from the same sample are listed, as sequenced in a study of PD-1 blockade in classical Hodgkin lymphoma. The time point denotes: cycle 4 day 1 (C4D1), after about 6 weeks of nivolumab. Exposure to brentuximab vedotin varied, and each patient had relapsed following autologous stem cell transplantation. Method: immunoSEQ multiplex PCR; TCRdb's copy keeps in-frame clones and lacks some. The sample consists of 90,000 to 140,000 clones, roughly nine tenths of them appearing once. This sample comprised peripheral blood mononuclear cells (PBMCs), obtained before the fourth cycle of nivolumab. The receptor set was obtained from a human donor with classical Hodgkin lymphoma.

The J gene is TRBJ2-7, the V gene TRBV7-2; unclear D gene. The length of the CDR3 is 13 residues. Germline V gives CDR1 SGHTA, CDR2 FQGNSA. The germline V and J ends were trimmed by 5 bases and 4 bases, with 12 bases remaining between them. CDR3 protein: CASSVSLGYEQYF. The CDR3 nucleotides are TGTGCCAGCAGCGTTAGCTTGGGTTACGAGCAGTACTTC.

This sequence joins TRBV5-1 and TRBJ2-2; TRBD2 matches at 11 bases. The V segment lost 4 bases and the J segment 5 bases; nucleotides outside the gene matches: 28. The germline V gene has CDR1 SGHRS and CDR2 YFSETQ. CDR3 length equals 23 residues. Here the CDR3 DNA reads TGCGCCAGCAGCCTCCTTTTCAGGGCAGGGAATATACTAGCGGGAGAGGAAACCGGGGAGCTGTTTTTT. Encoded protein: CASSLLFRAGNILAGEETGELFF.

The chain is built from TRBV15 and TRBJ2-7; the match to TRBD1 covers 7 bases. Per germline, CDR1 LNHNV and CDR2 YYDKDF (reference sequence). J was trimmed by 5 bases and V by 3 bases; bases with no gene match: 22. The CDR3 sequence is 19 residues long. The CDR3 is CATSSFSGTVLGGINEQYF. CDR3 in DNA: TGTGCCACCAGCAGCTTCTCCGGGACAGTTCTAGGGGGCATAAACGAGCAGTACTTC.

This sequence joins TRBV9 and TRBJ2-2, with D possibly TRBD1 on 5 matching bases. V shed 0 bases and J shed 7 bases, with 7 bases lying between them. Germline assignment: CDR1 SGDLS and CDR2 YYNGEE. The CDR3 totals 13 residues. The CDR3: CASSVARGGELFF. CDR3 coding DNA: TGTGCCAGCAGCGTAGCTAGGGGCGGGGAGCTGTTTTTT.

The rearrangement links TRBV6-1 to TRBJ2-5, with 9 bases lining up with TRBD1. CDR1 and CDR2 from the germline V gene are MNHNS and SASEGT. The CDR3 sequence is 14 residues long. The ends lost 6 bases at V and 5 bases at J; junction bases unmatched: 7. In DNA, the CDR3 is TGTGCCAGCAGAGAGACAGGGGGACGGGAGACCCAGTACTTC. Its translation is CASRETGGRETQYF.

This clone has only one observation. V and J are TRBV20-1 and TRBJ2-5; D remains unclear. This CDR3 has 11 residues. Trimming removed 2 bases at V and 5 bases at J, with 6 bases between. Per germline, CDR1 DFQATT and CDR2 SNEGSKA (reference sequence). The CDR3 region has the DNA TGCAGTGCTAGACCTGGGGAGACCCAGTACTTC. Its translation is CSARPGETQYF.

This clone was seen a single time. This chain connects TRBV6-5 to TRBJ2-7; D is possibly TRBD1 (6 bases). CDR1 MNHEY and CDR2 SVGAGI come from the germline V gene. V lost 7 bases and J 2 bases, leaving 12 bases between the germline ends. The CDR3 totals 13 residues. CDR3 in DNA: TGTGCCAGCAAGCCGGGACAAACCTACGAGCAGTACTTC. It codes for CASKPGQTYEQYF.

This clone was counted a single time. The V and J genes are TRBV7-2 and TRBJ1-1; 7 positions match TRBD1. Per germline, CDR1 SGHTA and CDR2 FQGNSA. Losses at the gene ends were 5 bases for V and 1 base for J; bases not matched to a gene: 4. The CDR3 consists of 14 residues. This CDR3 reads CASSARQGNTEAFF. CDR3 in DNA: TGTGCCAGCAGCGCCAGACAGGGGAACACTGAAGCTTTCTTT.

The rearrangement joins TRBV7-9 to TRBJ1-4; 9 bases are a match to TRBD1. The CDR3 loop spans 15 amino acids. The trim removed 5 bases at V and 5 bases at J, leaving 6 bases unmatched. Per the germline V gene, CDR1 is SEHNR and CDR2 is FQNEAQ (reference sequence). The CDR3 bases are TGTGCCAGCAGCCGGGGGACAGGGTGGAATGAAAAACTGTTTTTT. Translating it yields CASSRGTGWNEKLFF.

V and J are TRBV28 and TRBJ1-4; weak D call: TRBD1 (6 bases). V gave up 10 bases and J gave up 8 bases, with 14 bases separating them. The CDR3 extends over 12 amino acids. Germline CDR1 MDHEN, CDR2 SYDVKM. CDR3 DNA: TGTGCCACCGGGGGGGCAGCAGAAAAACTGTTTTTT. Encoded protein: CATGGAAEKLFF.

CDR3 in DNA: TGTGCCAGCAGTTTCCTGACTAGCGGGAGCTCCTACGAGCAGTACTTC. Its protein product is CASSFLTSGSSYEQYF. J is TRBJ2-7 and V is TRBV28; 12 nucleotides match TRBD2. Per germline, CDR1 MDHEN and CDR2 SYDVKM. This CDR3 spans 16 amino acids. Losses at the gene ends were 3 bases for V and 0 bases for J; bases not matched to a gene: 3.

This chain uses TRBV28 with TRBJ2-6, with D unclear. Trimming cost V 7 bases and J 1 base, with 5 bases left between them. This CDR3 has 13 amino acids. Per germline, CDR1 MDHEN and CDR2 SYDVKM. In DNA form, the CDR3 reads TGTGCCAGCACCCAGTCTGGGGCCAACGTCCTGACTTTC. Its protein is CASTQSGANVLTF.

The V gene is TRBV5-4, the J gene TRBJ2-2; D unclear. V was pared by 0 bases and J by 1 base, with 4 bases between. There are 14 residues in the CDR3. Germline V gene data show CDR1 as SGHNT and CDR2 as YYREEE (reference sequence). The CDR3 protein is CASSLARNTGELFF. CDR3 sequence (DNA): TGTGCCAGCAGCTTGGCGAGGAACACCGGGGAGCTGTTTTTT. The full variable domain, completed using reference TRBV5-4 and TRBJ2-2, is ETGVTQSPTHLIKTRGQQVTLRCSSQSGHNTVSWYQQALGQGPQFIFQYYREEENGRGNFPPRFSGLQFPNYSSELNVNALELDDSALYLCASSLARNTGELFFGEGSRLTVL.

The rearrangement uses TRBV7-2 and TRBJ1-5; D is possibly TRBD1 (5 bases). The V gene's germline CDR1 is SGHTA and CDR2 FQGNSA. This CDR3 is 14 amino acids long. V gave up 5 bases and J gave up 4 bases, with 12 bases separating them. CDR3 coding DNA: TGTGCCAGCAGCCTCCGGGACCTGAATCAGCCCCAGCATTTT. This encodes CASSLRDLNQPQHF. The whole variable domain, filled in from reference TRBV7-2 and TRBJ1-5, reads GAGVSQSPSNKVTEKGKDVELRCDPISGHTALYWYRQSLGQGLEFLIYFQGNSAPDKSGLPSDRFSAERTGGSVSTLTIQRTQQEDSAVYLCASSLRDLNQPQHFGDGTRLSIL.

This chain connects TRBV10-1 to TRBJ1-2; D remains ambiguous. Trimming left V 3 bases short and J 5 bases short, with 7 bases between. The germline V gene has CDR1 WNHNN and CDR2 SYGVQD (reference sequence). The CDR3 has 12 amino acids. CDR3 in amino acids: CASSDWGYGYTF. CDR3 nucleotide sequence: TGCGCCAGCAGTGACTGGGGATATGGCTACACCTTC.

This clone was observed once. The chain recombines TRBV28 with TRBJ2-7; possible D gene TRBD2, 6 bases. Trimming left V 8 bases short and J 5 bases short, with 25 bases between. Germline-derived CDR1 and CDR2 are MDHEN and SYDVKM. This CDR3 comprises 16 residues. CDR3 in amino acids: CASRSHSARGKDEQYF. CDR3 DNA: TGTGCCAGCCGGTCTCATTCCGCCCGGGGGAAAGACGAGCAGTACTTC.

The rearrangement joins TRBV11-2 to TRBJ1-1; D might be TRBD1 (6 bases). Per the germline V gene, CDR1 is SGHAT and CDR2 is FQNNGV. The CDR3 has 15 amino acids. Trimming removed 5 bases from V and 3 bases from J, with 16 bases in between. The DNA of the CDR3 is TGTGCCAGCAGCAATGGGGCCAGGGGATACACTGAAGCTTTCTTT. Its translation is CASSNGARGYTEAFF. Complete variable domain (other parts from reference TRBV11-2 and TRBJ1-1): EAGVAQSPRYKIIEKRQSVAFWCNPISGHATLYWYQQILGQGPKLLIQFQNNGVVDDSQLPKDRFSAERLKGVDSTLKIQPAKLEDSAVYLCASSNGARGYTEAFFGQGTRLTVV.

This chain uses TRBV30 with TRBJ2-1; D is uncertain. The CDR3 is 12 residues long. Per the germline V gene, CDR1 is GTSNPN and CDR2 is SVGIG (reference sequence). Trimming took off 1 base at V and 6 bases at J, with 7 bases between the two ends. The CDR3: CAWSGQPNEQFF. The CDR3 DNA is TGTGCCTGGAGTGGGCAGCCCAATGAGCAGTTCTTC.

J is TRBJ2-5 and V is TRBV10-1; the match to TRBD2 covers 9 bases. The DNA end lines up better with TRBJ2-7; the J call may be wrong. The CDR3 is 15 amino acids. Germline V gene lookup returns CDR1 WNHNN and CDR2 SYGVQD (reference sequence). CDR3 bases: TGCGCCAGCAGTGATACAAGCGGGAGGATGTACGAGCAGTACTTC. As protein: CASSDTSGRMYEQYF.

The V and J genes are TRBV29-1 and TRBJ2-5; possible D gene TRBD2, 5 bases. V was clipped by 6 bases and J by 0 bases, with 8 bases between them. The CDR3 is 12 amino acids. Germline V gives CDR1 SQVTM, CDR2 ANQGSEA. CDR3 amino acids: CSVLANQETQYF. CDR3 DNA: TGCAGCGTCCTAGCCAACCAAGAGACCCAGTACTTC.